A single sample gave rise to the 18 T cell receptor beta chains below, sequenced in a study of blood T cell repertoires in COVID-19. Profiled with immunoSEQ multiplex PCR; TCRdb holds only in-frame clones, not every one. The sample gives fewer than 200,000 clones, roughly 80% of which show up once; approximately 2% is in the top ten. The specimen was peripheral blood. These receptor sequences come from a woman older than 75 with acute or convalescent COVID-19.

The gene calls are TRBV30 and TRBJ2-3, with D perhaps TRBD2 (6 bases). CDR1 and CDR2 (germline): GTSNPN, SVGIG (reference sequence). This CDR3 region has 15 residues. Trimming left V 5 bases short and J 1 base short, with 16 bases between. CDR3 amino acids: CAWGRPGLRTDTQYF. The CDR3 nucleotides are TGTGCCTGGGGCAGGCCGGGACTGCGCACAGATACGCAGTATTTT.

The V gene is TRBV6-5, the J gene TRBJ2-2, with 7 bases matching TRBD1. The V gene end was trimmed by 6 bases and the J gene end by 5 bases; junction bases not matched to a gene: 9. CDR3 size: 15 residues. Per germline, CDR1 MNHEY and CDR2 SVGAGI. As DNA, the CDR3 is TGTGCCAGCAGCTATGACAGGGTGGGGACCGGGGAGCTGTTTTTT. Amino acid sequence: CASSYDRVGTGELFF.

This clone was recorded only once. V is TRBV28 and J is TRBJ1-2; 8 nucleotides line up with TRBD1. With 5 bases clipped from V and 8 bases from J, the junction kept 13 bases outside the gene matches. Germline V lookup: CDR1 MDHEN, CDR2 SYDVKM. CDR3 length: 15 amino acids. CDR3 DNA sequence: TGTGCCAGCAGTGATAACAGGGGGAAATCGCGGGGCTACACCTTC. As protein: CASSDNRGKSRGYTF.

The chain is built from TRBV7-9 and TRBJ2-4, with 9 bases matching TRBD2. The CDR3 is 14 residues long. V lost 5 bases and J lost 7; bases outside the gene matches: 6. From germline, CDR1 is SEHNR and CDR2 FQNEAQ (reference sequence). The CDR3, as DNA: TGTGCCAGCAGCCTTAGCGGGAGTTTTAACATTCAGTACTTC. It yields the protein CASSLSGSFNIQYF.

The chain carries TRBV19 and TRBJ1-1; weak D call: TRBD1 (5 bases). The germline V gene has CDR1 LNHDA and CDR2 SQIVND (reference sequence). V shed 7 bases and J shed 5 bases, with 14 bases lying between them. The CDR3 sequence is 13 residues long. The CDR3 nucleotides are TGTGCCAGTATGTCAGGGCAGAAGACTGAAGCTTTCTTT. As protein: CASMSGQKTEAFF.

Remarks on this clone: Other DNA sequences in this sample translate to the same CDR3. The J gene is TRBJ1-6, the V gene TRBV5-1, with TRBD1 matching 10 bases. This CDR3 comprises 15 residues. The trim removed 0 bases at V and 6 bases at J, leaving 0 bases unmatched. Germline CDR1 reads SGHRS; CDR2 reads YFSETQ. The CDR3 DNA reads TGCGCCAGCAGCTTGGGGACAGGGGGTAATTCACCCCTCCACTTT. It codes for CASSLGTGGNSPLHF.

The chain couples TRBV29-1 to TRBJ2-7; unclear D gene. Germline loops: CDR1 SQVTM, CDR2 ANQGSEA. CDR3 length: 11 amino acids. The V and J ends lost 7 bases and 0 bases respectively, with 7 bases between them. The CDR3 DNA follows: TGCAGCGGTGGCAGCTCCTACGAGCAGTACTTC. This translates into CSGGSSYEQYF.

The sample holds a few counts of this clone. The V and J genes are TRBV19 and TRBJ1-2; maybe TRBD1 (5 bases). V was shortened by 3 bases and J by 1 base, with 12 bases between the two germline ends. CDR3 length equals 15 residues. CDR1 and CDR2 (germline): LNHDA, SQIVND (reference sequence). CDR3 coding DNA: TGTGCCAGTAGTATTAAGGGGTTTGGTAACTATGGCTACACCTTC. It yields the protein CASSIKGFGNYGYTF. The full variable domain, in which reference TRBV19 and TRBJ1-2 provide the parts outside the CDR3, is DGGITQSPKYLFRKEGQNVTLSCEQNLNHDAMYWYRQDPGQGLRLIYYSQIVNDFQKGDIAEGYSVSREKKESFPLTVTSAQKNPTAFYLCASSIKGFGNYGYTFGSGTRLTVV.

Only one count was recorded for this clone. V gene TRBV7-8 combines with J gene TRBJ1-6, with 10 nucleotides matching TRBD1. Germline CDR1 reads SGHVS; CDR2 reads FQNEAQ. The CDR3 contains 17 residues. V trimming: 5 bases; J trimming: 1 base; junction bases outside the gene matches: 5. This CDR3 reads CASSPRTGGSYNSPLHF. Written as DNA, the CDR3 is TGTGCCAGCAGCCCCAGGACAGGGGGTTCCTATAATTCACCCCTCCACTTT.

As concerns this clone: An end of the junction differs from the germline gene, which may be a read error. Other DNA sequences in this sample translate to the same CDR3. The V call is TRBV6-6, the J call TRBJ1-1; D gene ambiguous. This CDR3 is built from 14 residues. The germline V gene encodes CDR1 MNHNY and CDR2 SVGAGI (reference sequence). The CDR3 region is CASSYASMNTEAFF. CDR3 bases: TGTGCTAGCAGTTACGCGTCAATGAACACTGAAGCTTTCTTT.

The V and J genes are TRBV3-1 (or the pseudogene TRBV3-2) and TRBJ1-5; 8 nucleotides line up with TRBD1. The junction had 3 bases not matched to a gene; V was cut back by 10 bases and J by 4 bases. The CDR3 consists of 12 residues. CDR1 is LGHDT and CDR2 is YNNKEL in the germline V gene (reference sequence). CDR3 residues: CANTGGNQPQHF. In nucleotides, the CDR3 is TGTGCCAACACAGGGGGAAATCAGCCCCAGCATTTT.

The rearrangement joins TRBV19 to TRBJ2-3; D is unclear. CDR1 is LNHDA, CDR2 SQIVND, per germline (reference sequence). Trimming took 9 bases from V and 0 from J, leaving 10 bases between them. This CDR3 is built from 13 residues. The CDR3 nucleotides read TGTGCCAGCAACTTACAGAGCACAGATACGCAGTATTTT. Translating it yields CASNLQSTDTQYF.

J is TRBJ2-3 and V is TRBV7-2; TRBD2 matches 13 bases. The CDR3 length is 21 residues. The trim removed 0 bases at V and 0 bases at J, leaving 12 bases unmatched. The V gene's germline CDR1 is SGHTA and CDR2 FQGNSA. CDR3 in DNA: TGTGCCAGCAGCTTAGCTTTCCCGACTAGCGGGAGGCCTAAAAGCACAGATACGCAGTATTTT. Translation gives CASSLAFPTSGRPKSTDTQYF.

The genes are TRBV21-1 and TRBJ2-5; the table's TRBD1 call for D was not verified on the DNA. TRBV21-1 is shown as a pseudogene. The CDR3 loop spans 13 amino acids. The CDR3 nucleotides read TGTGCCAGCATCCCCGAGGGGGAAGAGACCCAGTACTTC. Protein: CASIPEGEETQYF.

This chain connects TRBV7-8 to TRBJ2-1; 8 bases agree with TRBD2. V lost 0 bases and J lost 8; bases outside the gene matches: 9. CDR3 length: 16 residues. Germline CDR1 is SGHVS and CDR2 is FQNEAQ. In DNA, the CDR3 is TGTGCCAGCAGCTTAGCGCGAGGACTAGCAGTCGATGAGCAGTTCTTC. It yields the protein CASSLARGLAVDEQFF.

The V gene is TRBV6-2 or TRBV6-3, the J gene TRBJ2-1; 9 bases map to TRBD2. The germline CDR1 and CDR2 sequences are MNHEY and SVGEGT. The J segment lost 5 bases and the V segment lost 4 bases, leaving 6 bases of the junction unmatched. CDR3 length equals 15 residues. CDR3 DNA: TGTGCCAGCAGTTCCGTAGCGGGAGTCCACAATGAGCAGTTCTTC. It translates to CASSSVAGVHNEQFF.

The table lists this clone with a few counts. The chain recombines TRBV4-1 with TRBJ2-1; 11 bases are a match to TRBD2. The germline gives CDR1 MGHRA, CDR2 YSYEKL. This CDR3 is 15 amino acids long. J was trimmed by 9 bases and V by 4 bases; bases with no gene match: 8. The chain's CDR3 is CASSPFSGGATEQFF. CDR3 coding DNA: TGCGCCAGCAGCCCATTTAGCGGGGGGGCCACTGAGCAGTTCTTC.

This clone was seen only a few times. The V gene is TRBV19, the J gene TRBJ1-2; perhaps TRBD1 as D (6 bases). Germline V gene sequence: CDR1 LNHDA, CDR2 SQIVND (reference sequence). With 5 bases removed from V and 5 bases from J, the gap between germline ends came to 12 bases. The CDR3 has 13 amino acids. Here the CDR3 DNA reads TGTGCCAGTAGTCGCCAGGGGATATATGGCTACACCTTC. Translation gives CASSRQGIYGYTF. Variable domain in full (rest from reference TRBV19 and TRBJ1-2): DGGITQSPKYLFRKEGQNVTLSCEQNLNHDAMYWYRQDPGQGLRLIYYSQIVNDFQKGDIAEGYSVSREKKESFPLTVTSAQKNPTAFYLCASSRQGIYGYTFGSGTRLTVV.